These 3 T cell receptor beta chains came from one sample sequenced in a study of T cell repertoires in cytomegalovirus infection. Their cognate antigens are unknown. Each CDR3 protein gets one entry after TCRdb re-called the reads with MiXCR. The sample includes roughly 990,000 distinct CDR3 sequences, roughly 30% of them seen just once. The source material was cultured CD8+ T cells from PBMCs, sampled from culture after CMV antigen stimulation. The receptors come from a human donor in good health (CMV status not recorded). Some clones in this sample may be carry-over from other donors' samples.

The chain is built from TRBV27 and TRBJ1-2; no reliable D call. The CDR3 is 13 amino acids. CDR1 and CDR2 from the germline V gene are MNHEY and SMNVEV (reference sequence). Trimming stripped 4 bases from V and 3 bases from J, with 9 bases between. The CDR3 loop reads CASSSYRDYGYTF. CDR3 DNA sequence: TGTGCCAGCAGTTCTTACCGAGACTATGGCTACACCTTC.

This clonotype was found a few times. The chain is built from TRBV20-1 and TRBJ2-7; tentative D call: TRBD2 (5 bases). Trimming removed 1 base from V and 3 bases from J, with 10 bases in between. Germline lookup yields CDR1 DFQATT and CDR2 SNEGSKA (reference sequence). This CDR3 has 13 residues. The CDR3 sequence: CSARAHGNYEQYV. Written as DNA, the CDR3 is TGCAGTGCTAGAGCCCACGGGAACTACGAGCAGTACGTC.

The J gene is TRBJ1-3, the V gene TRBV6-5; D ambiguous. Germline values: CDR1 MNHEY, CDR2 SVGAGI. Between the trimmed V and J ends, which lost 0 bases and 0 bases, there was a span of 12 bases. There are 17 residues in the CDR3. The CDR3 loop is CASSYSGGGLSGNTIYF. The CDR3 coding sequence is TGTGCCAGCAGTTACTCGGGCGGCGGTCTCTCTGGAAACACCATATATTTT.